The rows below give T cell receptor beta chains drawn from one sample of a study of blood T cell repertoires in COVID-19. TCRdb's copy holds only in-frame clones and misses some; the assay was immunoSEQ multiplex PCR. The sample consists of about 13,000 clones, around 76% of them appearing once. Sequencing was done on a sample of peripheral blood. These receptor sequences come from an elderly woman with acute or convalescent COVID-19. The CDR3 runs from the conserved cysteine through the conserved F or W. A D gene is named only where the DNA matches it firmly. Only part of the rows carry a size: once, few, many, or a class if the clone is expanded.

d_call	clone_size	v_call	j_call	cdr3_aa	cdr3_nt
TRBD1	-	TRBV3-1/TRBV3-2	TRBJ1-1	CASSQRPGGSWQGALYTEAFF	TGTGCCAGCAGCCAAAGGCCGGGGGGTAGCTGGCAGGGGGCCCTTTACACTGAAGCTTTCTTT
-	few	TRBV2	TRBJ1-3	CASTGALSGNTIYF	TGTGCCAGCACTGGGGCGCTCTCTGGAAACACCATATATTTT
TRBD1	-	TRBV7-9	TRBJ1-1	CASSSRDRGALNTEAFF	TGTGCCAGCAGCTCCCGGGACAGGGGGGCCCTTAACACTGAAGCTTTCTTT
TRBD1	-	TRBV11-2	TRBJ2-7	CASSFSDRVSYEQYF	TGTGCCAGCAGCTTCTCGGACAGGGTCTCCTACGAGCAGTACTTC
TRBD2	-	TRBV6-2/TRBV6-3	TRBJ2-7	CASSNLRDGGAYEQYF	TGTGCCAGCAGTAACCTCAGGGACGGGGGGGCATACGAGCAGTACTTC
TRBD1	-	TRBV11-2	TRBJ2-5	CASSIHGAGGQETQYF	TGTGCCAGCAGCATTCATGGGGCAGGGGGCCAAGAGACCCAGTACTTC
-	-	TRBV4-3	TRBJ2-7	CASSQEPGPYEQYF	TGCGCCAGCAGCCAAGAACCAGGGCCCTACGAGCAGTACTTC
TRBD2	-	TRBV5-4	TRBJ2-2	CASGSGGSTGELFF	TGTGCCAGCGGTTCGGGGGGTTCCACCGGGGAGCTGTTTTTT
TRBD2	-	TRBV18	TRBJ2-5	CASSPRFPTSGGAETQYF	TGTGCCAGCTCACCACGTTTCCCGACTAGCGGGGGGGCGGAGACCCAGTACTTC
TRBD1	once	TRBV7-2	TRBJ2-7	CASSTGGAREQYF	TGTGCCAGCAGCACAGGGGGAGCGCGGGAGCAGTACTTC
-	few	TRBV19	TRBJ2-1	CASSIDQGFEQFF	TGTGCCAGTAGTATAGACCAGGGTTTTGAGCAGTTCTTC
TRBD2	-	TRBV3-1/TRBV3-2	TRBJ2-1	CASSQGTSGGNEQFF	TGTGCCAGCAGCCAAGGGACTAGCGGGGGCAATGAGCAGTTCTTC
-	-	TRBV4-1	TRBJ1-4	CASSQGAVNEKLFF	TGCGCCAGCAGCCAAGGTGCAGTAAATGAAAAACTGTTTTTT
TRBD1	once	TRBV5-4	TRBJ1-1	CASSLNRGVTEAFF	TGTGCCAGCAGCTTAAACAGGGGTGTCACTGAAGCTTTCTTT
TRBD2	-	TRBV5-1	TRBJ2-3	CASRLLAGVEDTQYF	TGCGCCAGCAGACTTCTAGCGGGGGTCGAGGATACGCAGTATTTT
TRBD1	-	TRBV5-1	TRBJ1-1	CASTTNGQGWTEAFF	TGCGCCAGCACCACTAACGGACAGGGGTGGACTGAAGCTTTCTTT
-	-	TRBV2	TRBJ1-2	CASSDQGYYGYTF	TGTGCCAGCAGCGACCAGGGCTACTATGGCTACACCTTC
TRBD2	-	TRBV5-1	TRBJ2-3	CASSFRGLHTDTQYF	TGCGCCAGCAGCTTTAGGGGACTACACACAGATACGCAGTATTTT